This T cell receptor (beta chain) originates from a study of cytomegalovirus exposure and HLA in healthy donors listed by TCRdb under 2017. About the study as a whole: According to an earlier analysis of 587 of the donors, about 190 million T cells yielded over 90 million unique TCR beta sequences and approximately 300 Gb of sequence data. A later analysis re-examined previously published TCR beta repertoires from roughly 720 donors and added high-resolution HLA genotyping to investigate patterns of TCR occurrence. In a later genetic analysis, genome-wide SNP genotypes for about three fifths of the roughly 670 donors were used, and that subset was treated as a discovery cohort. The study was designed to test whether signatures of past pathogen exposure could be identified by cataloging public T cell receptors. Rather than drawing on any new phenotypic data, the later analysis identified candidate immune exposures from TCR beta sequences and the way those sequences occurred across donors. Donor age, sex, ethnicity and CMV serostatus were compiled together with the repertoire data. Four to six DR-DQ haplotypes were handled as single units for association and clustering, since linkage in the cohort was strong. Along with the approximately 670-subject first cohort, a separate validation cohort of over a hundred different subjects was used. Around 330 gigabases of sequencing data and 70 million to 100 million unique TCR sequences made up an early release that covered several hundred HLA-typed donors. The study profiled the T cell repertoires of fewer than 850 subjects by immunosequencing and related them to cytomegalovirus serostatus. To predict cytomegalovirus infection status, the study combined high-throughput TCR immunosequencing, statistical association of individual TCRs with disease status, and machine learning. HLA typing covered class I and class II loci at four-digit resolution. In an earlier analysis of 550 to 700 of the donors, high-throughput TCR beta sequencing was used to judge whether each TCR beta V gene segment behaved as functional or pseudogenic. The genetic ancestry cluster associated with self-reported Caucasian donors included about 81% of the 398 genotyped donors. Every discovery cohort repertoire had been produced on one sequencing platform. The number of typed donors differed by locus: about 620-640 for A, B, C, DRB1 and DQB1; some 500 for DQA1; some 610 for DPA1; and some 430 for DPB1. Among a few hundred genotyped donors of the cohort, an average of about 240,000 unique TCR beta nucleotide sequences were sequenced per donor, roughly a sixth of them non-productive.

Study-wide findings and limitations: When HLA alleles, especially DR and DQ, strongly co-occurred, TCR associations were difficult to assign to individual alleles. Sequencing depth was assumed to be roughly uniform across donors in the presence/absence analyses, though that assumption may not hold. The 87-base-pair reads could not distinguish some IMGT-functional V segments, including TRBV6-2 and TRBV6-3, so those segments were excluded. The authors suggested that the approach could potentially be extended to other disease states and immunological phenotypes. A cluster of highly shared sequence variants was judged likely to be a technical artifact of the sequencing pipeline. A further reported finding was that TCR beta sequences accurately predicted the HLA-A and HLA-B alleles for most subjects in the first cohort. In an earlier analysis of 450 to 750 of the donors, most TCR beta V segments appeared in productive rearrangements about 87% or about 30% of the time, broadly matching IMGT annotations. Most TCR sequences were seen in very few donors, while some public TCRs were found in many individuals. HLA typing was unavailable for some donors at each locus, so association tests used only the typed subset. A later analysis found that HLA-associated TCR beta chains were more clonally expanded and had lower generation probabilities than equally common non-associated chains. Linkage disequilibrium might explain the correlated functional status among segregating V segments, but an unknown experimental factor could not be excluded. A later genetic analysis associated a missense DCLRE1C variant with V-gene and J-gene trimming of TCR beta chains, and an independent cohort replicated the association. A later analysis associated about 17,000 TCR beta sequences with specific HLA alleles at a false discovery rate of 0.05. The study gave a list of about 160 TCR beta chains associated with cytomegalovirus. In a later genetic analysis, fewer N-insertions in productive TCRs were reported among donors in an Asian-associated ancestry cluster than the roughly 700-donor mean. Several of the top co-occurrence clusters appeared to be linked to parvovirus B19, influenza, CMV and Epstein-Barr virus, according to a later analysis. According to a later analysis, most CMV-associated TCR beta chains appeared to be HLA-restricted, and the HLA associations seemed to be driven largely by CMV exposure. The earlier analysis of almost 600 of the donors excluded fewer than 20 rarely observed V segments, including chromosome 9 orphons, because counts were too low. In a later analysis, the rate of TCR association differed among HLA loci, with DRB1 alleles having the most associated TCRs and HLA-C alleles having the fewest. CMV serostatus was the only immune exposure information available for the cohort. A few of the identified cytomegalovirus-associated TCR beta chains were confirmed in vitro to be specific for cytomegalovirus antigens. The cohort was sequenced for TCR beta chains only, and without alpha or paired-chain data the features that could be detected were limited. The classifier was reported to diagnose cytomegalovirus status with high specificity and sensitivity in both the original cohort and the validation cohort.

The cohort was made up of 666 healthy bone marrow donors. At the time of sampling, every cohort member was nominally healthy, though immune exposures that went unrecorded were likely present. The donor tested CMV seropositive and was one of the 289 seropositive cohort members. Each donor provided a peripheral blood sample, and peripheral blood mononuclear cells were used for TCR beta sequencing. Genomic DNA extraction from the blood cell samples was performed with the Qiagen DNeasy Blood Extraction Kit. Regarding this clone: Its antigen is currently not known. Base-call qualities are not available, and no considerably larger clone is one nucleotide away.

The V end loses 5 bases and the J end loses 3 bases, and a stretch of 17 bases separates them. Taken from the germline V gene, the CDR1 and CDR2 loops are SGHRS and YFSETQ. The CDR3 holds 15 amino acids from the cysteine to the phenylalanine. Only the CDR3 DNA stays, 45 bases, in frame from base 1. Library construction relied on the immunoSEQ multiplex PCR assay. For the multiplex PCR, a mixture combining 60 forward primers for TCR Vbeta segments and 13 reverse primers for TCR Jbeta segments was used. A multiplex PCR assay on genomic DNA amplified the CDR3 region of rearranged TCR beta genes. Amplified TCR beta libraries were sequenced as 87-base-pair reads on the Illumina HiSeq System. From the authors' description of their analysis: Across the 500 to 700 repertoires, a later analysis counted some 80 million unique TCR beta chains, 9 million to 14 million of which were shared by at least two donors. To remove PCR and sequencing errors, raw reads were error-corrected and collapsed into unique sequences using a nearest-neighbor algorithm that merged closely related sequences. V, D and J gene segments were assigned by aligning CDR3 sequences to IMGT reference sequences. For a sequence to be retained, at least a six-nucleotide match to both a V gene segment and a J gene segment was required. A rearrangement was called productive if the CDR3 had no stop codons and remained in frame with V and J, and every other rearrangement was called non-productive. Following IMGT convention, CDR3 was defined as the stretch from the second conserved V-encoded cysteine to the conserved J-encoded phenylalanine. In an earlier analysis of approximately 590 of the donors, sequences lacking an unambiguous match to a single V gene segment were excluded. An earlier analysis of several hundred of the donors called V segments functional above 56.7% productive rearrangements and segregating when the between-donor standard deviation exceeded 5%. To diagnose cytomegalovirus status from the catalog of TCR beta chain sequences, a statistical classification framework was built. In a later analysis, V and J genes were assigned by comparing TCR nucleotide sequences against IMGT/GENE-DB human TR gene sequences. The TCRdist pipeline was used in a later analysis to assign CDR3 sequences and most-parsimonious VDJ recombination scenarios. In a later analysis, each TCR beta chain was defined by its CDR3 amino acid sequence together with its V-gene family, and reads without a unique V-gene family were excluded. As a way to deal with suspected cross-contamination and a sequencing artifact, a later analysis dropped roughly 600 nucleotide sequences that were highly shared and had low generation probability. In a later analysis, a clonal expansion index was calculated for each public chain from normalized within-repertoire ranks of inferred template counts. A later analysis computed generation probabilities with a VDJ recombination model fitted to out-of-frame rearrangements, and checked the results against IGoR. In a later analysis, TCR-TCR, TCR-HLA and TCR-CMV co-occurrence was scored with hypergeometric tests, and a repertoire-size bias correction was applied to TCR pairs. In a later analysis, false discovery rates were estimated by permuting HLA or CMV assignments 20 times. In a later analysis, co-occurring TCRs were grouped using DBSCAN, and TCRdist sequence similarity was added for clustering within HLA-allele-positive subsets. Repertoires with fewer than 30,000 or more than 120,000 public chains were left out of co-occurrence clustering, as were a handful of repertoires with anomalous nucleotide sharing. TCRdb retrieved this table from immuneACCESS and kept in-frame rearrangements only. Not all clones are present; in checked studies, unresolved V genes account for under half, and no reason is known for the remainder. The DNA gave D and trimming, while V, J and clone size come from that table. The sample table shows over 130,000 clones, and around 82% are seen once. About 6.6% of the sample rests with the top ten.

Sequencing used PBMCs. This receptor was identified in a woman aged 40 to 49 in good health and CMV-seropositive. Rearrangement joined TRBV5-1 to TRBJ2-5; matching of 6 bases hints at TRBD1 as the D gene. The bases are TGCGCCAGCAGATTAAGAGGGGGACGGGAAGAGACCCAGTACTTC. Translated, it reads CASRLRGGREETQYF. Where the CDR3 stops, the reference TRBV5-1 and TRBJ2-5 genes take over; the full variable domain is KAGVTQTPRYLIKTRGQQVTLSCSPISGHRSVSWYQQTPGQGLQFLFEYFSETQRNKGNFPGRFSGRQFSNSRSEMNVSTLELGDSALYLCASRLRGGREETQYFGPGTRLLVL.